This T cell receptor (beta chain) emerged from a study of blood T cells in healthy people across ages. Remarks on this clonotype: Antigen: not known.

This CDR3 has 14 amino acids. Per germline, CDR1 SNHLY and CDR2 FYNNEI. Trimming cost V 5 bases and J 2 bases, with 12 bases left between them. It was with a sample-barcoded 5' primer and a J-beta primer mix that a second PCR of roughly 7 to 12 cycles was run. In TCRdb, the 5' RACE reads were re-called with MiXCR into one record per CDR3 protein. Among around 800,000 distinct CDR3 sequences listed, roughly 46% were seen once. Overall study results and limits: Considered underestimates were the diversity estimates obtained from one million T cells. Bulk PBMC profiling left naive and antigen-experienced comparisons inconclusive. Donor CMV status was unknown, possibly confounding expanded clonotype changes. Naive T cell percentage strongly correlated with TCR beta diversity.

The sequence was collected from a man at least 80 years old in good health. The chain employs TRBV2 and TRBJ1-1, with a weak D call TRBD1 (5 bases). Input material: blood. Here the CDR3 reads CASSRQRANTEAFF. The CDR3 DNA sequence: TGTGCCAGCAGTAGACAGCGCGCTAACACTGAAGCTTTCTTT.